The T cell receptor beta chain described here comes from a study of OX40 agonist ivuxolimab in advanced cancers. Background on the whole study: Ivuxolimab was an agonistic, fully human IgG2 monoclonal antibody directed against OX40 (CD134), a costimulatory receptor. Intravenous ivuxolimab was administered to patients every 2 weeks at six dose levels: 0.01, 0.1, 0.3, 1.5, 3 and 10 mg/kg. Of the roughly 51 dose-escalation patients, hepatocellular carcinoma was present in about 20, melanoma in roughly 15, renal cell carcinoma in 9 and head and neck cancer in 9. A male proportion of 75% to 85% and a mean age of roughly 55 years, ranging from about 20 to 79, were recorded for the dose-escalation cohort. Patients were allowed to have had prior anti-PD-1, anti-PD-L1 or anti-CTLA-4 therapy, and approximately 40% of the dose-escalation patients had been treated with checkpoint inhibitors. Partial responses occurred in three dose-escalation patients, of whom one had hepatocellular carcinoma and two had cutaneous melanoma. Peripheral TCRbeta sequencing was intended to test whether TCR sequence diversity was altered and clonal T-cell expansion was caused by ivuxolimab. The monotherapy dose-escalation portion (N ≈ 52 patients) of the phase I ivuxolimab trial is reported in the paper.

Patients with autoimmune disease history or receiving systemic immunosuppression were excluded from the trial. Peripheral blood for TCR sequencing was drawn from every dose cohort at baseline, at cycle 4 day 1 and at cycle 7 day 1. Samples came from an open-label, multicenter, first-in-human phase I dose-escalation trial of ivuxolimab. The trial enrolled adults with locally advanced or metastatic head and neck squamous cell, hepatocellular, melanoma or renal cell carcinoma. Before TCR sequencing, CD4+ T cells and CD8+ T cells from peripheral blood were sorted into separate populations. Spanning cysteine to phenylalanine, the CDR3 consists of 15 amino acids. The entry retains the CDR3 DNA only, 45 bases that are in frame from base 1. Taken from the germline V gene, the CDR1 and CDR2 loops are SGHRS and YFSETQ. V is reduced by 1 base and J by 3 bases, leaving a spacing of 10 bases between them. Genomic DNA was isolated from the sorted cells so that the TCRbeta CDR3 region could be sequenced. TCRbeta CDR3 regions were sequenced using the immunoSEQ Assay. TCRdb limited this immuneACCESS table to in-frame rearrangements with V and J called. A share of clones is missing; checked studies link under half to unresolved V genes, and the rest is unexplained. The sample yields some 24,000 clones; around 73% were counted once. The ten largest account for over 1.1% of the sample.

A note on this clone: Its antigen has not been determined. No per-base quality is available; no much larger clone lies one base away.

What the study reported, not specific to this receptor: At doses of 0.1 to 3.0 mg/kg, clonal expansion of both CD4+ and CD8+ T cells in blood was seen between baseline and week 6. Partial responders in the 0.1-3.0 mg/kg groups had among the lowest normalized peripheral clonal expansion, especially among CD8+ T cells. Low levels of normalized T-cell clonal expansion were also shown by some nonresponding patients. After ivuxolimab, CD8+ T cells had more expanded clones than CD4+ T cells on average. The antigen specificity of the peripheral T cells that underwent clonal expansion was not determined.

This sample comprised CD4+ or CD8+ T cells sorted from blood, obtained in a trial of the OX40 agonist ivuxolimab. The V and J genes are TRBV5-1 and TRBJ2-2, with no confident D gene call. This sequence originates from an adult with an advanced solid tumor such as melanoma, head and neck, liver or kidney cancer. CDR3 reads: CASSLLADDTGELFF. The nucleotide sequence is TGCGCCAGCAGCTTGCTGGCGGATGACACCGGGGAGCTGTTTTTT.